The subject of this entry is one T cell receptor beta chain. It has no known antigen specificity. No base-level quality is on record; no much larger clone is a single base apart. These data come from a study of cytomegalovirus exposure and HLA in healthy donors (dated by TCRdb to 2016 to 2017). Regarding the study in general: According to an earlier analysis of a few hundred of the donors, about 179 million T cells yielded some 120 million unique TCR beta sequences and 250 to 350 Gb of sequence data. Roughly 300 gigabases of sequencing data and approximately 91 million unique TCR sequences made up an early release that covered approximately 700 HLA-typed donors. Among the approximately 420 genotyped donors, approximately 81% belonged to the genetic ancestry cluster associated with self-reported Caucasian donors. The aim of the study was to test whether cataloging public T cell receptors could identify signatures of past pathogen exposure. The study used immunosequencing to profile the T cell repertoires of 666 subjects and linked those repertoires to cytomegalovirus serostatus. A separate validation cohort of 100 to 150 different subjects was used in addition to the 666-subject first cohort. High-throughput TCR immunosequencing, statistical association of individual TCRs with disease status, and machine learning were combined to predict cytomegalovirus infection status. In a later analysis, previously published TCR beta repertoires from more than 500 donors were re-analyzed and high-resolution HLA genotyping was added so that TCR occurrence patterns could be studied. The later analysis used no new phenotypic data to find candidate immune exposures, relying instead on TCR beta sequences and their occurrence across donors. An earlier analysis of some 500 of the donors applied high-throughput TCR beta sequencing to assess whether each TCR beta V gene segment acted as functional or pseudogenic. Alongside the repertoire data, information on donor age, sex, ethnicity and CMV serostatus was compiled. In a later genetic analysis, genome-wide SNP genotypes for about 65% of the roughly 700 donors were used, and that subset was treated as a discovery cohort. All discovery cohort repertoires had been generated using a single sequencing platform. HLA typing included class I and class II loci at four-digit resolution. Typing coverage differed by locus: A, B, C, DRB1 and DQB1 were typed in roughly 620-640 donors, DQA1 in roughly 500, DPA1 in around 610, and DPB1 in 450 to 490. About 5 DR-DQ haplotypes were handled as single units for association and clustering, since linkage in the cohort was strong. On average, around 200,000 unique TCR beta nucleotide sequences were sequenced per donor among about 400 genotyped donors of the cohort, with roughly 18% of those sequences being non-productive. The paper's findings and limits, for the study overall: A further reported finding was that TCR beta sequences accurately predicted the HLA-A and HLA-B alleles for most subjects in the first cohort. The earlier analysis of around 600 of the donors excluded around 17 rarely observed V segments, including chromosome 9 orphons, because counts were too low. The presence/absence analyses assumed that sequencing depth was roughly uniform across donors, and that assumption may not be true. A later analysis found that TCR association rates varied across HLA loci, with DRB1 alleles showing the most associated TCRs and HLA-C alleles the fewest. In this cohort, only TCR beta chains were sequenced, and detectable features were limited by the absence of alpha or paired-chain data. In the study, about 150 TCR beta chains were listed as associated with cytomegalovirus. A later analysis found that HLA-associated TCR beta chains were more clonally expanded and had lower generation probabilities than equally common non-associated chains. Compared with the approximately 700-donor mean, donors in an Asian-associated ancestry cluster had fewer N-insertions in productive TCRs, according to a later genetic analysis. HLA typing was unavailable for some donors at each locus, so association tests used only the typed subset. According to a later analysis, parvovirus B19, influenza, CMV and Epstein-Barr virus appeared linked to several top co-occurrence clusters. A later analysis associated around 16,000 TCR beta sequences with specific HLA alleles at a false discovery rate of 0.05. The classifier was reported to diagnose cytomegalovirus status with high specificity and sensitivity in both the original and validation cohorts. Most CMV-associated TCR beta chains appeared to be HLA-restricted in a later analysis, and the HLA associations seemed to be driven largely by CMV exposure. V-gene and J-gene trimming of TCR beta chains was associated with a missense DCLRE1C variant in a later genetic analysis, and the association was replicated in an independent cohort. A few of the identified cytomegalovirus-associated TCR beta chains were confirmed in vitro to be specific for cytomegalovirus antigens. Because the 87-base-pair reads could not distinguish some IMGT-functional V segments, including TRBV6-2 and TRBV6-3, those segments were excluded. Immune exposure information for the cohort was limited to CMV serostatus. Across donors, most TCR sequences were observed very rarely, whereas some public TCRs were present in many individuals. Broadly in line with IMGT annotations, most TCR beta V segments showed up in productive rearrangements about 87% or about 30% of the time in an earlier analysis of 450 to 600 of the donors. Linkage disequilibrium might explain the correlated functional status among segregating V segments, but an unknown experimental factor could not be excluded. The authors suggested that the approach could potentially be extended to other disease states and immunological phenotypes. Assigning TCR associations to individual alleles was difficult when HLA alleles, especially DR and DQ, strongly co-occurred. The sequencing pipeline was judged likely to have produced a cluster of highly shared sequence variants as a technical artifact.

The library relied on the immunoSEQ multiplex PCR assay. The multiplex PCR relied on a mix of 60 forward primers for TCR Vbeta segments and 13 reverse primers for TCR Jbeta segments. The CDR3 region of rearranged TCR beta genes was amplified from genomic DNA with a multiplex PCR assay. The Illumina HiSeq System was used to sequence the amplified TCR beta libraries as 87-base-pair reads. The source study handled its data this way. A later analysis counted tens of millions of unique TCR beta chains across the roughly 700 repertoires, and some 12 million of these chains were shared by at least two donors. Raw reads were error-corrected and collapsed into unique sequences by a nearest-neighbor algorithm in which closely related sequences were merged to remove PCR and sequencing errors. V, D and J gene segments were assigned by aligning CDR3 sequences to IMGT reference sequences. For a sequence to be retained, at least a six-nucleotide match to both a V gene segment and a J gene segment was required. A rearrangement counted as productive if the CDR3 had no stop codons and remained in frame with V and J, and every other rearrangement counted as non-productive. Following IMGT convention, CDR3 was defined as the stretch from the second conserved V-encoded cysteine to the conserved J-encoded phenylalanine. The earlier analysis of 500 to 600 of the donors excluded sequences that lacked an unambiguous match to a single V gene segment. An earlier analysis of a few hundred of the donors called V segments functional above 56.7% productive rearrangements and segregating when the between-donor standard deviation exceeded 5%. A statistical classification framework was developed to diagnose cytomegalovirus status using the catalog of TCR beta chain sequences. In a later analysis, TCR nucleotide sequences were compared against IMGT/GENE-DB human TR gene sequences so that V and J genes could be assigned. In a later analysis, CDR3 sequences and most-parsimonious VDJ recombination scenarios were assigned using the TCRdist pipeline. In a later analysis, each TCR beta chain was defined by its CDR3 amino acid sequence together with its V-gene family, and reads without a unique V-gene family were excluded. A later analysis removed roughly 590 highly shared, low-generation-probability nucleotide sequences to deal with suspected cross-contamination and a sequencing artifact. A later analysis calculated a clonal expansion index for each public chain from normalized within-repertoire ranks of inferred template counts. In a later analysis, generation probabilities were computed using a VDJ recombination model fitted to out-of-frame rearrangements, and the results were checked against IGoR. In a later analysis, TCR-TCR, TCR-HLA and TCR-CMV co-occurrence was scored with hypergeometric tests, and a repertoire-size bias correction was applied to TCR pairs. False discovery rates were estimated in a later analysis by permuting HLA or CMV assignments 20 times. In a later analysis, co-occurring TCRs were grouped using DBSCAN, with TCRdist sequence similarity added in when clustering inside HLA-allele-positive subsets. Repertoires with fewer than 30,000 or more than 120,000 public chains were left out of co-occurrence clustering, as were about 5 repertoires with anomalous nucleotide sharing. TCRdb carries this immuneACCESS record with in-frame sequences only. Its versions omit some clonotypes, under half of them owing to an unresolved V gene in the studies checked, with the rest unexplained. V, J and clone size reflect that table, while D and trimming were determined from the DNA. The sample data list roughly 120,000 clones, and about 72% of these were observed just once. The ten largest clonotypes hold approximately 16% of the sample.

The cohort consisted of hundreds of healthy bone marrow donors. Cohort members were all nominally healthy when sampled, although unrecorded immune exposures were likely present. The donor tested CMV seropositive, placing the donor among the approximately 290 seropositive members of the cohort. A peripheral blood sample was collected from each donor, and TCR beta sequencing was performed on peripheral blood mononuclear cells. Genomic DNA extraction from the blood cell samples was performed with the Qiagen DNeasy Blood Extraction Kit. The CDR3 runs 15 amino acids, cysteine and phenylalanine included. Only CDR3 DNA remains: 45 bases, in frame from the first base. The junction shows trimming of 5 bases on V and 4 bases on J, and the gene matches do not reach 12 bases of it. The germline V gene (reference sequence) supplies CDR1 SGHNT and CDR2 YYREEE.

The chain uses TRBV5-4 and TRBJ2-7; TRBD1 matches 7 bases in the middle. This receptor was obtained from a man over 45 in good health and CMV-seropositive. Sequenced: PBMCs. The nucleotides read TGTGCCAGCAGTACAGGCAGGGGGAAGGGTTACGAGCAGTACTTC. It codes for CASSTGRGKGYEQYF.